This TCR delta chain emerged from a study of γδ T cells in repeated Plasmodium falciparum infection. Study-level background: Sampling occurred at baseline, pre-infection for selected infections, and 21 days post-infection.

Of note for this clone: Its specificity is not known. The mismatch at residue 3 between this DNA's translation and the TCRdb protein of a much larger clone likely reflects a read error; the protein shown is translated from the DNA.

Flow sorting of PBMC yielded separate Vgamma9/Vdelta2+ and Vdelta2-negative gammadelta T cell populations for bulk repertoire analysis. TRG and TRD sequences were obtained from every sorted gammadelta sample. TCRdb re-called the multiplex PCR reads using CATT. The sample contains roughly 93,000 delta-chain clones, approximately 1.5% of which appear only once. CDR3 size: 17 residues. Per the germline V gene, CDR1 is TVYSNPD and CDR2 is GDNSRS (reference sequence). V shed 5 bases, J shed 3 bases, and the junction held 21 bases outside the gene matches. Study results and caveats: Donors in Mali lived in a small rural village, largely one ethnic group.

This chain joins TRDV3 and TRDJ1; TRDD2 matches 7 bases. Material: gamma-delta T cells from blood. The clonotype comes from a pool of human donors (malaria-infected and uninfected, not separated). CDR3 DNA sequence: TGTGCCCTTCCTTCCTCCGGAGGTATAAGGCAATCCGATAAACTCATCTTT. Its translation is CALPSSGGIRQSDKLIF.